The rows below give T cell receptor beta chains drawn from one sample of a study of HIV-infected patients and healthy controls. MiXCR was run by TCRdb on the 5' RACE reads, yielding one entry per CDR3 protein. The sample has 15,000 to 20,000 distinct CDR3 sequences, roughly an eighth seen once. Input material: blood. The receptors derive from an adult in good health. Each CDR3 is given without its conserved first and last residue.

>TRBJ1-2|TRBV2
ASSGQVFYGYT
>TRBJ1-5|TRBV19
ASSAEYSNQPQH
>TRBJ1-6|TRBV6-5
ASSRGGANSPLH
>TRBJ1-3|TRBV7-9
ASSPRTGGNTIY
>TRBJ2-7|TRBV7-8
ASSLALGRGSEQY
>TRBJ1-2|TRBV4-2
ASSLQGTGGYGYT
>TRBJ2-1|TRBV12-3/TRBV12-4
ASSSRPINEQF
>TRBJ2-1|TRBV6-5
ASSYRMYNEQF
>TRBJ2-1|TRBV6-5
ASSFDRGTRNEQF
>TRBJ1-1|TRBV30
AWDTDRGGTEAF
>TRBJ1-2|TRBV19
ASSIRGEYGYT
>TRBJ1-2|TRBV9
ASSPLTDSIYGYT
>TRBJ1-4|TRBV7-9
ASSPRTLDREKLF
>TRBJ2-6|TRBV6-5
ASSSTLGTYFSSGANVLT
>TRBJ1-1|TRBV19
ASTGGPLNTEAF
>TRBJ1-1|TRBV7-3
ASSFGPNDLTEAF
>TRBJ1-1|TRBV7-9
AWLGGTEAF
>TRBJ2-2|TRBV19
ASSRGDGELF
>TRBJ1-1|TRBV7-6
ASSPRTMNTEAF
>TRBJ1-4|TRBV20-1
SARDPQGDEKLF
>TRBJ2-7|TRBV20-1
SGLLAGNPPYEQY
>TRBJ2-5|TRBV5-1
ASSFQGEETQY
>TRBJ2-2|TRBV4-1
ASSQGPLAGELF
>TRBJ1-5|TRBV28
ATDLVESNQPQH
>TRBJ1-3|TRBV20-1
SAGTGPSGNTIY
>TRBJ2-7|TRBV12-5
ASGLVLGTSNEQY
>TRBJ2-7|TRBV9
ASSPRPAYEQY
>TRBJ1-6|TRBV11-2
ASSLTPGSDSPLH
>TRBJ2-7|TRBV5-1
ASRRPSSYEQY
>TRBJ1-1|TRBV5-6
ASRTGGRVDTEAF
>TRBJ2-5|TRBV7-2
ASSPAGGQETQY
>TRBJ2-7|TRBV20-1
SAEVYEQY
>TRBJ1-1|TRBV5-1
ASSSYGTGNTEAF
>TRBJ2-5|TRBV7-9
ASSETTLAGRETQY
>TRBJ2-3|TRBV3-1
ASSDGLAGTDTQY
>TRBJ1-2|TRBV9
ASSPRPGTGILGYGYT
>TRBJ1-5|TRBV3-2
ASSQRTNSNQPQH
>TRBJ2-5|TRBV12-3/TRBV12-4
ASRRQGLETQY
>TRBJ2-3|TRBV7-2
ASLRSGGADTQY
>TRBJ1-2|TRBV12-3/TRBV12-4
ASSPTPRYGYT
>TRBJ2-2|TRBV4-1
ASSQVTRELF
>TRBJ1-6|TRBV7-2
ASTGGQYNSPLH
>TRBJ1-6|TRBV5-6
ASSLTGMNSPLH
>TRBJ1-1|TRBV5-1
ASSLAGVLNEAF
>TRBJ1-2|TRBV19
ASSIVLSTPGDPYGYT
>TRBJ2-3|TRBV20-1
SAVGADTQY
>TRBJ1-5|TRBV7-2
ASSQTGGYQPQH
>TRBJ2-3|TRBV5-1
ASSSPDRGADTQY
>TRBJ1-1|TRBV7-8
ASSLPQVRNTEAF
>TRBJ1-1|TRBV4-1
ASSQDRGVTFMNTEAF
>TRBJ1-2|TRBV20-1
SASSPPGNYGYT
>TRBJ2-7|TRBV20-1
SAGQNTPGEQY
>TRBJ2-2|TRBV3-1
ASSPSGGPYTGELF